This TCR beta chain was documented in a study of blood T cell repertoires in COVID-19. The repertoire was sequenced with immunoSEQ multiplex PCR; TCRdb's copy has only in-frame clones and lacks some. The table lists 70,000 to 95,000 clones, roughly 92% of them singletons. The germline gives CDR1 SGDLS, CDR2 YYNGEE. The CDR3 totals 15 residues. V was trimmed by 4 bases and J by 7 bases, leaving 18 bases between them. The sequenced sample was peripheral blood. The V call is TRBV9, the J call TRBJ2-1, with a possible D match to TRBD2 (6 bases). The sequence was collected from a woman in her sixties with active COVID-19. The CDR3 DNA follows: TGTGCCAGCAGCCCGAGGGACTTCCCGGGGAATGAGCAGTTCTTC. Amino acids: CASSPRDFPGNEQFF. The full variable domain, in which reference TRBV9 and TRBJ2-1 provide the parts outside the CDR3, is DSGVTQTPKHLITATGQRVTLRCSPRSGDLSVYWYQQSLDQGLQFLIQYYNGEERAKGNILERFSAQQFPDLHSELNLSSLELGDSALYFCASSPRDFPGNEQFFGPGTRLTVL.